Listed below are T cell receptor beta chains from one sample, sequenced in a study of regulatory and conventional T cells in RAG deficiency. The assay was immunoSEQ multiplex PCR, and TCRdb's table has in-frame clones only and misses some. This table holds some 30,000 clones, around 96% found once. These sequences were also reported in another study, on regulatory T cells.

The sequenced sample consisted of CD25- CD4+ T cells sorted from blood. The receptors here all came from a human donor in good health. Each CDR3 is given with its conserved first and last residue. D genes are given only for firm matches. Clone size is given for some rows only: seen once, a few or many times, or a class if the clone is expanded.

cdr3_aa | cdr3_nt | clone_size | v_call | d_call | j_call
CASSLGGDSFYGYTF | TGTGCCAGCAGCTTGGGTGGGGACAGCTTCTATGGCTACACCTTC | NA | TRBV5-4 | TRBD1 | TRBJ1-2
CASSVGTGTGITEAFF | TGTGCCAGCAGTGTGGGTACCGGGACAGGGATCACTGAAGCTTTCTTT | NA | TRBV25-1 | TRBD1 | TRBJ1-1
CASSLRRGNTGELFF | TGTGCCAGCAGCTTACGCAGGGGGAACACCGGGGAGCTGTTTTTT | NA | TRBV7-9 | NA | TRBJ2-2
CAWSRQGSRRSYNLPLHF | TGTGCCTGGAGTAGACAGGGGAGTAGAAGGTCCTATAATTTACCCCTCCACTTT | NA | TRBV30 | TRBD1 | TRBJ1-6
CASTLTGGVTYEQYF | TGTGCCAGCACCCTTACCGGGGGGGTCACCTACGAGCAGTACTTC | NA | TRBV6-1 | TRBD2 | TRBJ2-7
CASSLELGTSGRNEQFF | TGTGCCAGCAGCTTAGAGTTAGGGACTAGCGGGAGGAATGAGCAGTTCTTC | NA | TRBV11-2 | TRBD2 | TRBJ2-1
CSVLNPGGTYEQYF | TGCAGCGTCCTCAATCCCGGGGGTACCTACGAGCAGTACTTC | NA | TRBV29-1 | NA | TRBJ2-7
CASSETGGIDIQYF | TGTGCCAGCAGTGAGACAGGGGGAATAGACATTCAGTACTTC | NA | TRBV6-1 | TRBD1 | TRBJ2-4
CASSLTGGSYTNYGYTF | TGTGCCAGTAGCCTGACAGGGGGCTCCTACACTAACTATGGCTACACCTTC | NA | TRBV19 | TRBD1 | TRBJ1-2
CASSGGQPPYEQYF | TGTGCCAGCAGCGGTGGACAGCCCCCCTACGAGCAGTACTTC | NA | TRBV21-1 | NA | TRBJ2-7
CASSYSFGSGANVLTF | TGTGCCAGCAGTTACTCGTTCGGCTCTGGGGCCAACGTCCTGACTTTC | once | TRBV6-5 | NA | TRBJ2-6